This entry lists 17 T cell receptor beta chains sequenced from one sample in a study of T cell responses to AZD1222 COVID-19 vaccine. Method: immunoSEQ multiplex PCR; TCRdb's copy keeps in-frame clones and lacks some. The repertoire holds about 86,000 clones, with 85% to 90% as singletons. The sequenced sample was peripheral blood, obtained on day 0 of MenACWY control vaccination. The receptors originated from an adult in good health.

The chain recombines TRBV3-1 (or the pseudogene TRBV3-2) with TRBJ1-2, with 8 bases fitting TRBD1. The J segment lost 3 bases and the V segment lost 5 bases, leaving 5 bases of the junction unmatched. The CDR3 contains 14 residues. Germline V gene sequence: CDR1 LGHDT, CDR2 YNNKEL (reference sequence). Written as DNA, the CDR3 is TGTGCCAGCAGCGCACAGGGGGTCGACTATGGCTACACCTTC. This translates into CASSAQGVDYGYTF.

The V and J genes are TRBV7-2 and TRBJ1-2, with unresolved D. Per germline, CDR1 SGHTA and CDR2 FQGNSA. The CDR3 totals 14 residues. V shed 3 bases and J shed 6 bases, with 14 bases lying between them. CDR3 sequence (DNA): TGTGCCAGCAGCTTTACCGGGCCCGGAGATGGCTACACCTTC. This encodes CASSFTGPGDGYTF.

The chain is built from TRBV6-5 and TRBJ1-1, with D uncertain. This CDR3 comprises 14 residues. Trimming removed 6 bases at V and 1 base at J, with 12 bases between. The germline gives CDR1 MNHEY, CDR2 SVGAGI. The CDR3 loop is CASRPREANTEAFF. The DNA for the CDR3 is TGTGCCAGCAGGCCGCGGGAGGCGAACACTGAAGCTTTCTTT.

This rearrangement joins TRBV13 to TRBJ2-7, with D maybe TRBD1 (5 bases). Between the trimmed V and J ends, which lost 4 bases and 4 bases, there was a span of 14 bases. CDR1 and CDR2 (germline): PRHDT, FYEKMQ (reference sequence). This CDR3 has 14 amino acids. The CDR3 DNA is TGTGCCAGCAGCTCCTTCGGAGACAGATACGAGCAGTACTTC. It is translated as CASSSFGDRYEQYF.

V and J are TRBV28 and TRBJ1-1; a possible D gene is TRBD1 (5 bases). The CDR3 is 13 residues long. Trimming left V 6 bases short and J 7 bases short, with 15 bases between. CDR1 is MDHEN, CDR2 SYDVKM, per germline. CDR3 sequence: CASRETGTFEAFF. Written as DNA, the CDR3 is TGTGCCAGCAGGGAAACCGGGACTTTTGAAGCTTTCTTT.

The rearrangement uses TRBV11-2 and TRBJ2-3, with 12 bases that match TRBD2. Germline V CDR1 and CDR2: SGHAT, FQNNGV. V was clipped by 3 bases and J by 2 bases; unmatched bases: 6. The CDR3 totals 17 residues. The CDR3 loop reads CASSFGTSGGTTDTQYF. As DNA, the CDR3 is TGTGCCAGCAGCTTCGGTACTAGCGGGGGGACCACAGATACGCAGTATTTT.

This clone was observed a single time. This chain joins TRBV7-2 and TRBJ1-2, with 7 bases matching TRBD1. Germline V gene data show CDR1 as SGHTA and CDR2 as FQGNSA. The CDR3 is made up of 16 amino acids. The V and J ends lost 0 bases and 8 bases, in that order; junction bases with no gene match: 12. The CDR3 spells CASSLAGRQGTRGYTF. The CDR3 DNA reads as TGTGCCAGCAGCTTAGCGGGGAGACAGGGAACGCGAGGCTACACCTTC.

The V call is TRBV5-8, the J call TRBJ1-5, with D perhaps TRBD1 (5 bases). V lost 4 bases, J lost 6 bases, and 20 bases lay in between. The CDR3 is 16 amino acids. Germline CDR1 reads SGHTS; CDR2 reads YDEGEE. The CDR3 coding sequence is TGTGCCAGCAGCCCCAGGGTCAGCGCGCGCGGTCAGCCCCAGCATTTT. Amino acids: CASSPRVSARGQPQHF.

This chain uses TRBV19 with TRBJ1-2; 11 bases are a match to TRBD1. The CDR3 contains 14 residues. Germline loops: CDR1 LNHDA, CDR2 SQIVND (reference sequence). V was clipped by 5 bases and J by 4 bases; unmatched bases: 3. The CDR3 loop is CASSADRGRYGYTF. DNA for the CDR3: TGTGCCAGTAGTGCGGACAGGGGGCGCTATGGCTACACCTTC.

The chain links TRBV21-1 to TRBJ1-4. TRBV21-1 is listed as a pseudogene. There are 14 residues in the CDR3. CDR3 coding DNA: TGTGCCAGCACCGGGACTTGGGAGAATGAAAAACTGTTTTTT. This gives the protein CASTGTWENEKLFF.

The J gene is TRBJ1-1, the V gene TRBV5-8, with TRBD1 matching 8 bases. With 4 bases clipped from V and 6 bases from J, the junction kept 8 bases outside the gene matches. The CDR3 runs to 14 residues. The germline gives CDR1 SGHTS, CDR2 YDEGEE. The CDR3, as DNA: TGTGCCAGCAGCGTAACAGGGGGTATGTCTGAAGCTTTCTTT. This codes for CASSVTGGMSEAFF. Together with reference TRBV5-8 and TRBJ1-1, the CDR3 gives the full variable domain: EAGVTQSPTHLIKTRGQQATLRCSPISGHTSVYWYQQALGLGLQFLLWYDEGEERNRGNFPPRFSGRQFPNYSSELNVNALELEDSALYLCASSVTGGMSEAFFGQGTRLTVV.

The chain has TRBV5-1 and TRBJ1-1, with a tentative D call TRBD1 (6 bases). CDR3 length: 15 residues. V lost 0 bases, J lost 1 base, and 10 bases lay in between. CDR1 is SGHRS and CDR2 is YFSETQ in the germline V gene. The CDR3 nucleotides read TGCGCCAGCAGCTTGGCCGTCAGGGGGAACACTGAAGCTTTCTTT. It is translated as CASSLAVRGNTEAFF.

The chain joins TRBV28 to TRBJ1-5, with D tentatively TRBD1 (5 bases). The CDR3 has 15 residues. Germline CDR1 and CDR2: MDHEN and SYDVKM. The V and J ends lost 6 bases and 4 bases respectively, with 16 bases between them. In DNA form, the CDR3 reads TGTGCCAGCAGCTCCCCGCAGGGTGCGAATCAGCCCCAGCATTTT. Amino acid sequence: CASSSPQGANQPQHF.

This chain uses TRBV6-2 or TRBV6-3 with TRBJ1-2; D remains unclear. CDR3 length: 13 residues. The V gene's germline CDR1 is MNHEY and CDR2 SVGEGT. V was pared by 2 bases and J by 5 bases, with 9 bases between. The CDR3 here is CASSYERSYGYTF. CDR3 in DNA: TGTGCCAGCAGTTACGAGAGGTCATATGGCTACACCTTC.

This sequence joins TRBV10-2 and TRBJ2-5; TRBD1 matches 11 bases. Looked up from germline, CDR1 is WSHSY and CDR2 is SAAADI. CDR3 length equals 16 residues. After removal of 2 bases from V and 2 bases from J, the junction contained 4 bases not matched to a gene. The CDR3 reads CASSEGQGAEQETQYF. CDR3 bases: TGCGCCAGCAGTGAGGGACAGGGGGCGGAGCAAGAGACCCAGTACTTC.

V is TRBV6-5 and J is TRBJ2-6; D gene uncertain. CDR1 and CDR2 (germline): MNHEY, SVGAGI. V was cut by 8 bases and J by 4 bases, with 15 bases left in between. The CDR3 is 15 residues long. Here the CDR3 DNA reads TGTGCCAGCGTTTTTCCGGATACCGGGGCCAACGTCCTGACTTTC. Protein sequence: CASVFPDTGANVLTF.

The chain is built from TRBV7-9 and TRBJ1-1; D is possibly TRBD1 (5 bases). CDR1 is SEHNR and CDR2 is FQNEAQ in the germline V gene (reference sequence). Trimming pared 4 bases from V and 0 bases from J, leaving 15 bases between. The CDR3 has 16 amino acids. The CDR3 spells CASSSPGPVMNTEAFF. The DNA of the CDR3 is TGTGCCAGCAGCTCACCGGGACCCGTGATGAACACTGAAGCTTTCTTT.